This TCR beta chain appears in the sequencing data of a study of STAT5B mutations in CD4+ large granular lymphocyte leukemia. Germline CDR1 SGDLS, CDR2 YYNGEE. The CDR3 totals 15 residues. V trimming: 4 bases; J trimming: 6 bases; junction bases outside the gene matches: 8. TCRdb's copy holds only in-frame clones and misses some; the assay was immunoSEQ multiplex PCR. Of approximately 23,000 clones in the sample, about 79% are singletons; the top ten hold over 0.4%. Sequencing used CD4+ T cells from blood buffy coats. The V gene is TRBV9, the J gene TRBJ1-1, with 11 bases matching TRBD1. This clonotype was sampled from a human donor in good health. CDR3 sequence reads: CASSPLDRGLSEAFF. CDR3 in DNA: TGTGCCAGCAGCCCTTTGGACAGGGGGCTTTCTGAAGCTTTCTTT.